A single sample is the source of the 14 T cell receptor beta chains below, sequenced in a study of shared clonotypes between healthy human individuals. Using immunoSEQ multiplex PCR, the repertoire was profiled, and TCRdb retains in-frame clones only, with some absent. Altogether 300,000 to 400,000 clones are present, 73% being singletons, with the ten largest covering about 10%. The sequenced sample consisted of memory CD4+ T cells sorted from blood. Specified subset: CD45RA-negative fraction. These receptors all stem from a man aged 25-40 years in good health.

This chain joins TRBV28 and TRBJ1-1, with D hard to call. This CDR3 comprises 14 residues. Germline assignment: CDR1 MDHEN and CDR2 SYDVKM. V lost 5 bases, J lost 6 bases, and 16 bases lay in between. The CDR3 loop is CASSTHLLGPEAFF. The CDR3 nucleotides are TGTGCCAGCAGTACACACCTTCTGGGCCCTGAAGCTTTCTTT. Full variable domain (missing parts from reference TRBV28 and TRBJ1-1): DVKVTQSSRYLVKRTGEKVFLECVQDMDHENMFWYRQDPGLGLRLIYFSYDVKMKEKGDIPEGYSVSREKKERFSLILESASTNQTSMYLCASSTHLLGPEAFFGQGTRLTVV.

Regarding this clone: Since a much larger clone is just one base distant, this may be a read error. The V and J genes are TRBV5-5 and TRBJ2-7; no clear D. The J call could be wrong; TRBJ2-1 is a better fit for the DNA end. Germline CDR1 SGHKS, CDR2 YYEKEE (reference sequence). The CDR3 has 13 residues. CDR3 bases: TGTGCCAGCAGGGGGAACTCCTACAATGAGCAGTTCTTC. It translates to CASRGNSYNEQFF.

This chain links TRBV7-2 with TRBJ2-5; D is possibly TRBD2 (5 bases). Looked up from germline, CDR1 is SGHTA and CDR2 is FQGNSA. V dropped 8 bases and J dropped 0 bases, with 13 bases sitting between them. The CDR3 loop spans 14 amino acids. The CDR3 bases are TGTGCCAGCCGGAGCGGATGGAACCAAGAGACCCAGTACTTC. It codes for CASRSGWNQETQYF.

This clone was seen only once. The rearrangement links TRBV4-3 to TRBJ2-1; D may be TRBD2 (6 bases). The ends were cut back, 1 base at V and 4 bases at J, with 11 bases in the middle. CDR1 and CDR2 from the germline V gene are LGHNA and YSLEER. The CDR3 runs to 15 residues. CDR3 sequence (DNA): TGCGCCAGCAGCCAAGCGGAGGGCCCTTACAATGAGCAGTTCTTC. This encodes CASSQAEGPYNEQFF.

This chain connects TRBV28 to TRBJ2-7; 7 nucleotides line up with TRBD2. This CDR3 contains 16 residues. The V gene end was trimmed by 5 bases and the J gene end by 1 base; junction bases not matched to a gene: 11. CDR1 and CDR2 from the germline V gene are MDHEN and SYDVKM. CDR3 in DNA: TGTGCCAGCAGTCCCCTGGGGGGGGATACTTCCTACGAGCAGTACTTC. Translated, it gives CASSPLGGDTSYEQYF.

The chain carries TRBV6-5 and TRBJ2-7, with D possibly TRBD1 on 6 matching bases. CDR1 and CDR2 from the germline V gene are MNHEY and SVGAGI. Trimming shortened V by 5 bases and J by 5 bases, and 16 bases separated the two germline ends. The CDR3 totals 14 residues. CDR3 DNA sequence: TGTGCCAGCAGTAAAACCACAGGGCTCAACGAGCAGTACTTC. The encoded protein is CASSKTTGLNEQYF.

The V and J genes are TRBV2 and TRBJ1-1; TRBD1 is a possible D gene (5 bases). The CDR3 extends over 13 amino acids. In germline, CDR1 is SNHLY, CDR2 FYNNEI. The V end lost 8 bases, the J end lost 1 base, and 11 bases lay between the germline ends. CDR3 sequence: CASAFRENTEAFF. CDR3 nucleotides: TGTGCCAGCGCATTCAGGGAGAACACTGAAGCTTTCTTT.

V and J are TRBV6-6 and TRBJ2-7, with D perhaps assigned TRBD1 or TRBD2 (6 bases each). Trimming left V 6 bases short and J 6 bases short, with 18 bases between. The germline V gene has CDR1 MNHNY and CDR2 SVGAGI (reference sequence). This CDR3 has 14 amino acids. This CDR3 is CASSDLGGVGEQYF. The CDR3 bases are TGTGCCAGCAGCGACTTGGGGGGCGTCGGCGAGCAGTACTTC.

The chain is built from TRBV6-1 and TRBJ2-1, with 10 bases matching TRBD1. Per the germline V gene, CDR1 is MNHNS and CDR2 is SASEGT. The V gene end was trimmed by 3 bases and the J gene end by 8 bases; junction bases not matched to a gene: 10. The CDR3 runs 16 residues. DNA for the CDR3: TGTGCCAGCAGTGATCGGGACAGGGGTATTTACCATGAGCAGTTCTTC. The encoded protein is CASSDRDRGIYHEQFF.

The rearrangement links TRBV7-3 to TRBJ2-7, with D unresolved. V lost 2 bases to trimming and J lost 4 bases, with 9 bases between them. The CDR3 sequence is 13 residues long. CDR1 and CDR2 from the germline V gene are SGHTA and FQGTGA. The CDR3 DNA follows: TGTGCCAGCAGCTTACTTCCGGATTACGAGCAGTACTTC. This sequence encodes CASSLLPDYEQYF.

The rearrangement uses TRBV11-2 and TRBJ1-1; D is ambiguous. The CDR3 loop spans 13 amino acids. V was shortened by 5 bases and J by 2 bases, with 9 bases between the two germline ends. Germline V gene lookup returns CDR1 SGHAT and CDR2 FQNNGV. The CDR3 sequence is CASSATENTEAFF. CDR3 bases: TGTGCCAGCAGCGCAACAGAAAACACTGAAGCTTTCTTT.

This chain joins TRBV19 and TRBJ1-1; D is ambiguous. The germline gives CDR1 LNHDA, CDR2 SQIVND (reference sequence). This CDR3 is 13 amino acids long. The V end lost 3 bases, the J end lost 3 bases, and 8 bases lay between the germline ends. The CDR3 region is CASSMWRDTEAFF. The DNA for the CDR3 is TGTGCCAGTAGTATGTGGAGGGACACTGAAGCTTTCTTT. Using reference TRBV19 and TRBJ1-1 for the parts outside the CDR3, the full variable domain is DGGITQSPKYLFRKEGQNVTLSCEQNLNHDAMYWYRQDPGQGLRLIYYSQIVNDFQKGDIAEGYSVSREKKESFPLTVTSAQKNPTAFYLCASSMWRDTEAFFGQGTRLTVV.

The chain combines TRBV28 with TRBJ2-3, with no clear D. The germline V gene encodes CDR1 MDHEN and CDR2 SYDVKM. With 3 bases removed from V and 0 bases from J, the gap between germline ends came to 10 bases. The CDR3 loop spans 15 amino acids. The CDR3 DNA follows: TGTGCCAGCAGTTTGTCGGGCCCTAGCACAGATACGCAGTATTTT. As protein: CASSLSGPSTDTQYF. The complete variable domain, with remaining parts taken from reference TRBV28 and TRBJ2-3, reads DVKVTQSSRYLVKRTGEKVFLECVQDMDHENMFWYRQDPGLGLRLIYFSYDVKMKEKGDIPEGYSVSREKKERFSLILESASTNQTSMYLCASSLSGPSTDTQYFGPGTRLTVL.

This clone is a singleton in its sample. The gene calls are TRBV5-1 and TRBJ2-5, with TRBD2 as a possible D gene (6 bases). This CDR3 contains 13 residues. The V end lost 4 bases, the J end lost 7 bases, and 14 bases lay between the germline ends. Germline V gene sequence: CDR1 SGHRS, CDR2 YFSETQ. The CDR3 DNA is TGCGCCAGCAGCCTGGACTATTATGGGACCCAGTACTTC. This gives the protein CASSLDYYGTQYF.